The 9 T cell receptor beta chains below come from one sample, sequenced in a study of T cell responses to AZD1222 COVID-19 vaccine. TCRdb keeps only in-frame clones here, not all; method: immunoSEQ multiplex PCR. The repertoire holds 130,000 or so clones, with approximately 91% as singletons. The sample in question was peripheral blood, obtained 28 days after the second AZD1222 dose. The receptors were sampled from an adult who received the AZD1222 COVID-19 vaccine.

This clone was observed a single time. The V gene is TRBV14, the J gene TRBJ2-5, with TRBD1 identical over 7 bases. The CDR3 extends over 13 amino acids. Germline V lookup: CDR1 SGHDN, CDR2 FVKESK. J lost 2 bases, V lost 4 bases, and 1 base had no gene match. CDR3 DNA sequence: TGTGCCAGCAGCCTGGGACAGCAAGAGACCCAGTACTTC. It codes for CASSLGQQETQYF.

The gene calls are TRBV11-2 and TRBJ1-2; tentatively, D is TRBD1 (5 bases). Deletions cut 5 bases from V and 4 bases from J, with 11 bases between. The germline gives CDR1 SGHAT, CDR2 FQNNGV. CDR3 length equals 13 residues. DNA for the CDR3: TGTGCCAGCAGCCCCGGGACCGCCTATGGCTACACCTTC. Residues: CASSPGTAYGYTF.

The chain joins TRBV18 to TRBJ1-3, with D uncertain. Germline lookup yields CDR1 KGHSH and CDR2 LQKENI. The CDR3 has 15 residues. V dropped 5 bases and J dropped 0 bases, with 11 bases sitting between them. The CDR3 coding sequence is TGTGCCAGCTCAGCCGGGCCAACCTCTGGAAACACCATATATTTT. Protein product: CASSAGPTSGNTIYF.

This chain connects TRBV7-2 to TRBJ1-6, with D hard to call. Germline CDR1 is SGHTA and CDR2 is FQGNSA. The CDR3 extends over 14 amino acids. Trimming removed 3 bases at V and 10 bases at J, with 13 bases between. CDR3 sequence (DNA): TGTGCCAGCAGCTTGGGCTGGGAGTACTCACCCCTCCACTTT. This translates into CASSLGWEYSPLHF.

This chain links TRBV6-5 with TRBJ1-2; a weak D match, TRBD1 (5 bases). This CDR3 is built from 14 residues. The germline V gene has CDR1 MNHEY and CDR2 SVGAGI. V was trimmed by 11 bases and J by 4 bases, leaving 20 bases between them. The CDR3 DNA follows: TGTGCCTCCCAGGGTCTCCCTGACAGCTATGGCTACACCTTC. Its protein is CASQGLPDSYGYTF.

The sample holds a few counts of this clone. V and J are TRBV15 and TRBJ2-5, with 7 positions matching TRBD1. This CDR3 has 15 amino acids. V shed 4 bases, J shed 1 base, and the junction held 6 bases outside the gene matches. Germline values: CDR1 LNHNV, CDR2 YYDKDF (reference sequence). The CDR3 loop is CATSMRRQGQETQYF. In nucleotides, the CDR3 is TGTGCCACCAGCATGCGACGACAGGGCCAAGAGACCCAGTACTTC.

The chain recombines TRBV5-8 with TRBJ2-3, with a possible D match to TRBD2 (6 bases). V lost 1 base and J 0 bases, leaving 15 bases between the germline ends. Germline V gene data show CDR1 as SGHTS and CDR2 as YDEGEE. This CDR3 region has 17 residues. The CDR3 loop is CASSLLRGVMSTDTQYF. The DNA for the CDR3 is TGTGCCAGCAGCTTGTTGCGGGGTGTGATGAGCACAGATACGCAGTATTTT.

J is TRBJ1-3 and V is TRBV18; no clear D. Germline CDR1 and CDR2: KGHSH and LQKENI. Trimming pared 2 bases from V and 3 bases from J, leaving 5 bases between. The CDR3 contains 13 residues. The CDR3 coding sequence is TGTGCCAGCTCACCAAGGAGTGGAAACACCATATATTTT. Encoded protein: CASSPRSGNTIYF.

This chain uses TRBV27 with TRBJ1-6; 9 bases agree with TRBD1. Trimming took 5 bases from V and 5 from J; bases not matched to a gene: 10. Germline-derived CDR1 and CDR2 are MNHEY and SMNVEV (reference sequence). The CDR3 sequence is 17 residues long. The CDR3 spells CASSAVGGQGNNSPLHF. The CDR3 DNA sequence: TGTGCCAGCAGTGCCGTGGGGGGACAGGGAAATAATTCACCCCTCCACTTT.